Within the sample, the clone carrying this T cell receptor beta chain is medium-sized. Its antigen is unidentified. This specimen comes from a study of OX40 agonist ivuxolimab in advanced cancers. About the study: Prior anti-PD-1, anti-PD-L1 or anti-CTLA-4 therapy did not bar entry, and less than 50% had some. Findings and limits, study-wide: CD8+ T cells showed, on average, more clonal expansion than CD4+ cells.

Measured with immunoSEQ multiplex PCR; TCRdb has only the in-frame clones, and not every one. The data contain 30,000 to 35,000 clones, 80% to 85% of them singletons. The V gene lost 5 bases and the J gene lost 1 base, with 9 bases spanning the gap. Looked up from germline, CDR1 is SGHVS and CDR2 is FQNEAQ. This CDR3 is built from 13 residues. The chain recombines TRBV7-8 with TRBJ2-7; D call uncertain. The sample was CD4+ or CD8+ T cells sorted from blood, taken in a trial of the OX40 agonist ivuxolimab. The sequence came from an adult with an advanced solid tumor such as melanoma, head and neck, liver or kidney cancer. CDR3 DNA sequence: TGTGCCAGCAGCCCCGGTGCGTCCTACGAGCAGTACTTC. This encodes CASSPGASYEQYF.